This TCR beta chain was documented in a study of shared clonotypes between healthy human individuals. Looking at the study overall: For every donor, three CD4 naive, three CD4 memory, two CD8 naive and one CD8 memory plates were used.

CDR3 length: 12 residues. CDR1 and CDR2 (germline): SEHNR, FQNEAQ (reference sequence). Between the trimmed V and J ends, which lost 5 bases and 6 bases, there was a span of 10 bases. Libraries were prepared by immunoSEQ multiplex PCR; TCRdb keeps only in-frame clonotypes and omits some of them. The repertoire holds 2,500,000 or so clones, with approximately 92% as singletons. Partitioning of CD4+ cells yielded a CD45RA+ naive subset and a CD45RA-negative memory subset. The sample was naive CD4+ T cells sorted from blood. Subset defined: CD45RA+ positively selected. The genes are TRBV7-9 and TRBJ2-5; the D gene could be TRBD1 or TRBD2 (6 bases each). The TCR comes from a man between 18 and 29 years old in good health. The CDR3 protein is CASSVGGQTQYF. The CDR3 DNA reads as TGTGCCAGCAGCGTCGGGGGCCAGACCCAGTACTTC.